Sequencing of this TCR beta chain was carried out in a study of Tregs in tolerant kidney transplant recipients. Study-level points and caveats: Biological reproducibility was not directly addressed, but technical replication error appeared minimal. Expanding Tregs on activated donor B cells appeared to best identify donor-specific TCRbeta clones. Validation in larger populations is needed because few patients were studied.

As concerns this clone: What it binds is not known.

Data came from immunoSEQ multiplex PCR; TCRdb stores just in-frame clones and leaves some out. The profile covers roughly 250,000 clones, with about 80% appearing a single time and about 0.58% taken by the ten largest. The CDR3 totals 15 residues. Per the germline V gene, CDR1 is LNHNV and CDR2 is YYDKDF (reference sequence). The J segment lost 3 bases and the V segment lost 3 bases, leaving 2 bases of the junction unmatched. This TCR was sampled from a human donor in good health. The source material was CD4+ T cells from blood. The chain employs TRBV15 and TRBJ2-2, with TRBD2 matching over 9 bases. This CDR3 reads CATSRGLADTGELFF. In DNA form, the CDR3 reads TGTGCCACCAGCAGGGGACTAGCAGACACCGGGGAGCTGTTTTTT.